This T cell receptor (beta chain) was sequenced during a study of blood T cell repertoires in COVID-19. Study-level information: Acute-phase and convalescent COVID-19 samples originated in the United States, Italy and Spain. Nucleic acid was either cDNA or gDNA, and it came from T cells, B-cell-depleted T cells, or PBMCs.

As handled by the study authors: The assay estimated nucleated cells by amplifying reference gene primers. Method: immunoSEQ multiplex PCR; TCRdb's copy keeps in-frame clones and lacks some. That table furnishes V, J and clone size, whereas the DNA furnished D and trimming. This table holds around 87,000 clones, about 80% found once. The germline V gene encodes CDR1 SGHTA and CDR2 FQGTGA. This CDR3 contains 14 residues. The ends were cut back, 2 bases at V and 1 base at J, with 8 bases in the middle. The receptor was derived from a human donor in a cohort sampled during active COVID-19. Specimen: peripheral blood. The V call is TRBV7-3, the J call TRBJ1-1; D is possibly TRBD1 (5 bases). Here the CDR3 DNA reads TGTGCCAGCAGCTTAGGACACTCGAACACTGAAGCTTTCTTT. Amino acids: CASSLGHSNTEAFF.